This T cell receptor beta chain was identified in a study of T cells in Graves' hyperthyroidism and ophthalmopathy. The study, taken as a whole, reports: In blood, most of the thyroid clonotypes expanded above 0.001 were also present. The model anticipated ophthalmopathy a median about 6.5 months pre-onset.

Hyperthyroidism of Graves' type that showed no ophthalmopathy progression within 18 months was stable. Newly diagnosed hyperthyroidism, duration under 2 months, in patients aged 18 to 65. This clonotype came up once. Its antigen remains unknown. A clone one base away is much larger, so this may be a read error. The length of the CDR3 is 14 residues. Trimming cost V 1 base and J 9 bases; bases outside gene matches: 9. Germline CDR1 LNHDA, CDR2 SQIVND (reference sequence). TCR beta CDR3 regions were amplified from RNA transcripts. A first-round RT-PCR of the TCR CDR3 used the HTBI primer set. TCRdb processed the multiplex PCR reads anew with MiXCR; each CDR3 protein has one entry. The sample lists roughly 570,000 distinct CDR3 sequences; roughly 46% were seen once.

The specimen was peripheral blood or thyroid tissue (not recorded which). The clonotype comes from a woman aged 18-30 years with Graves' hyperthyroidism. The chain has TRBV19 and TRBJ2-7; 7 bases are a match to TRBD1. CDR3 amino acids: CASSIGGGAWGQYF. Here the CDR3 DNA reads TGTGCCAGTAGTATAGGAGGGGGCGCATGGGGGCAGTACTTC. The whole variable domain, remainder taken from reference TRBV19 and TRBJ2-7, is DGGITQSPKYLFRKEGQNVTLSCEQNLNHDAMYWYRQDPGQGLRLIYYSQIVNDFQKGDIAEGYSVSREKKESFPLTVTSAQKNPTAFYLCASSIGGGAWGQYFGPGTRLTVT.